Listed below are T cell receptor beta chains from one sample, sequenced in a study of regulatory T cells in long-lasting Graves disease. TCRdb analysed the multiplex PCR reads with MiXCR anew, one entry per CDR3 protein. The sample lists hundreds of thousands of distinct CDR3 sequences; less than 20% were seen once. The sample also formed part of further work on T cells in Graves' hyperthyroidism and ophthalmopathy.

Specimen: peripheral blood mononuclear cells (PBMCs), collected at new diagnosis, from a patient treated with antithyroid drugs. Receptor source: a woman aged 25 to 45 with Graves disease. Both conserved end residues are part of each CDR3. A D gene is named only where the DNA matches it firmly. Size values are once, few and many counts, or a class for expanded clones, and some rows have none.

abundance	v_gene	j_gene	d_gene	CDR3nt	CDR3aa
few	TRBV20-1	TRBJ2-1	TRBD2	TGCAGTGCGCTACAGTTCCGGGGGGACAATGAGCAGTTCTTC	CSALQFRGDNEQFF
many	TRBV7-2	TRBJ1-1	NA	TGTGCCAGCAGCTTAGCGATAGGACAGCGCACTGAAGCTTTCTTT	CASSLAIGQRTEAFF
many	TRBV6-2/TRBV6-3	TRBJ2-1	NA	TGTGCCAGCAGTTACCCCGACTCGGGCAATGAGCAGTTCTTC	CASSYPDSGNEQFF
NA	TRBV15	TRBJ1-5	TRBD1	TGTGCCACCAGCAGATATACAGGGGGCGGTCGGCCCCAGCATTTT	CATSRYTGGGRPQHF
many	TRBV5-1	TRBJ1-1	NA	TGTGCCAGCAGCGTCCGGTCCAAGGAGGCTTTCTTT	CASSVRSKEAFF
many	TRBV20-1	TRBJ1-1	TRBD1	TGCAGTGCTAGAGGTCCGGGACAGGGACGAACTGAAGCTTTCTTT	CSARGPGQGRTEAFF
NA	TRBV2	TRBJ1-1	TRBD1	TGTGCCAGCAGTTTATCCGGGACAGGGCTGAACACTGAAGCTTTCTTT	CASSLSGTGLNTEAFF
few	TRBV5-1	TRBJ1-1	NA	TGCGCCAGCAGCTTAGCTCCAGGCCCCGAGGGGACTGAAGCTTTCTTT	CASSLAPGPEGTEAFF
NA	TRBV3-1	TRBJ2-1	TRBD1	TGTGCCAGCAGCCAAGGGGGGACAGGTACGACGTTGCGGCAGTTCTTC	CASSQGGTGTTLRQFF
many	TRBV6-1	TRBJ1-1	TRBD1	TGTGCCAGCCGCCCCCCGGGACAGGGTGAAGCTTTCTTT	CASRPPGQGEAFF
NA	TRBV27	TRBJ2-5	TRBD2	TGTGCCAGCAGTTTCGGGACTAGCGGTTCCAAAGAGACCCAGTACTTC	CASSFGTSGSKETQYF
few	TRBV20-1	TRBJ2-7	TRBD2	TGCAGTGCTAGATCTAGCGGGAGATCTGGAGAGCAGTACTTC	CSARSSGRSGEQYF
few	TRBV7-9	TRBJ2-1	NA	TGTGCCAGCAGCTTAACAACTGAGCAGTTCTTC	CASSLTTEQFF
many	TRBV20-1	TRBJ2-7	TRBD2	TGCAGTGCACGGGGCTCCAGCGGGGGTTCCTACGAGCAGTACTTC	CSARGSSGGSYEQYF
many	TRBV7-9	TRBJ2-1	NA	TGTGCCAGCAGCTCAAATCTCTGGGAGTTCAACAATGAGCAGTTCTTC	CASSSNLWEFNNEQFF
many	TRBV6-1	TRBJ1-1	NA	TGTGCCAGCATTCAGGGCCCGAACACTGAAGCTTTCTTT	CASIQGPNTEAFF
many	TRBV2	TRBJ2-1	NA	TGTGCCAGCAGGGACCGTTCTAGTTACCGCTCCTACAATGAGCAGTTCTTC	CASRDRSSYRSYNEQFF
few	TRBV5-1	TRBJ2-3	TRBD1	TGCGCCAGCAGGTCACGCGGACAGGGGAAGGCAGATACGCAGTATTTT	CASRSRGQGKADTQYF
many	TRBV5-1	TRBJ2-1	NA	TGCGCCAGCAGCCCTTGGACATCTACGGGAGACAATGAGCAGTTCTTC	CASSPWTSTGDNEQFF
many	TRBV7-2	TRBJ1-2	NA	TGTGCCAGCAGCTTAGGGCCGCCCGGACAGTCTATTTCCTATGGCTACACCTTC	CASSLGPPGQSISYGYTF
many	TRBV28	TRBJ1-5	TRBD1	TGTGCCAGCAATCCGGGACAGGTGTATGGTCAGCCCCAGCATTTT	CASNPGQVYGQPQHF
many	TRBV3-1	TRBJ2-7	NA	TGTGCCAGCACCACCGGGACCCCCGTCTCCGAGCAGTACTTC	CASTTGTPVSEQYF
NA	TRBV7-3	TRBJ2-1	TRBD2	TGTGCCAGCAGCGAGGACCGGGGACTAGCGGGAGAGGTGTTCTTC	CASSEDRGLAGEVFF
few	TRBV7-9	TRBJ2-7	NA	TGTGCCAGCAGCTCCATTTCCACCTCCTACGAGCAGTACTTC	CASSSISTSYEQYF
few	TRBV14	TRBJ2-3	NA	TGTGCCAGCAGCCAAGCCCTTCCGGCGAGACGCACAGATACGCAGTATTTT	CASSQALPARRTDTQYF
many	TRBV5-1	TRBJ2-1	TRBD2	TGCGCCAGCAGATTATCGACTAGCGGGCTTTACAATGAGCAGTTCTTC	CASRLSTSGLYNEQFF
NA	TRBV7-9	TRBJ2-1	TRBD2	TGTGCCAGCAGCGAGTCCGGACTAGAGACCGTGAATGAGCAGTTCTTC	CASSESGLETVNEQFF
NA	TRBV4-3	TRBJ2-4	NA	TGCGCCAGCAGCTGGGACCGGGGAAACATTCAGTACTTC	CASSWDRGNIQYF
many	TRBV3-1	TRBJ2-3	TRBD2	TGTGCCAGCAGCCAAGTGCGGGGGTCCAATACGCAGTATTTT	CASSQVRGSNTQYF
many	TRBV7-6	TRBJ1-1	NA	TGTGCCAGCTTTGGGGGGGTTGGACTATCAACTGAAGCTTTCTTT	CASFGGVGLSTEAFF